The 9 T cell receptor beta chains below were found in one sample sequenced in a study of blood T cells in healthy people across ages. Next came a second PCR, run for about 7 to 12 cycles, which used a sample-barcoded 5' primer along with a J-beta primer mix. TCRdb reanalysed the 5' RACE reads using MiXCR and keeps one entry per CDR3 protein. Of roughly 2 million distinct CDR3 sequences in the sample, roughly 52% were seen once. Source material: blood. These receptor sequences come from a woman aged 40-49 years in good health.

This sequence joins TRBV25-1 and TRBJ2-4; 10 bases match TRBD2. Trimming removed 6 bases from V and 0 bases from J; junction bases left unmatched: 14. Germline values: CDR1 MGHDK, CDR2 SYGVNS. The CDR3 is made up of 19 amino acids. CDR3 region: CASSTTWTSGELAKNIQYF. The CDR3 nucleotides are TGTGCCAGCAGCACCACCTGGACTAGCGGAGAACTAGCCAAAAACATTCAGTACTTC.

This clonotype was seen more than once but under ten times. This chain links TRBV6-5 with TRBJ2-3; the match to TRBD2 covers 10 bases. Per the germline V gene, CDR1 is MNHEY and CDR2 is SVGAGI. The V gene end was trimmed by 7 bases and the J gene end by 5 bases; junction bases not matched to a gene: 9. The CDR3 is 15 residues long. CDR3 sequence (DNA): TGTGCCAGCAAAAATAGCGGGGGGTATAAAGATACGCAGTATTTT. Protein product: CASKNSGGYKDTQYF.

This rearrangement joins TRBV20-1 to TRBJ2-5; TRBD2 aligns across 13 bases. CDR1 is DFQATT, CDR2 SNEGSKA, per germline (reference sequence). Trimming cost V 6 bases and J 11 bases; bases outside gene matches: 18. This CDR3 has 16 residues. CDR3 nucleotides: TGCAGTGCCAGACTAGCGGGGGGTCCACCCTACAATGAGCAGTACTTC. Protein: CSARLAGGPPYNEQYF.

This clonotype was counted a few times. This sequence joins TRBV5-5 and TRBJ2-3; 10 nucleotides align to TRBD2. CDR1 is SGHKS, CDR2 YYEKEE, per germline (reference sequence). V shed 0 bases, J shed 1 base, and the junction held 2 bases outside the gene matches. The CDR3 spans 16 residues. The CDR3 region has the DNA TGTGCCAGCAGCTTGGGAGGGACTAGCGGCACAGATACGCAGTATTTT. The encoded protein is CASSLGGTSGTDTQYF.

The chain uses TRBV28 and TRBJ2-5; 8 nucleotides line up with TRBD1. Germline CDR1 reads MDHEN; CDR2 reads SYDVKM. Trimming took 5 bases from V and 3 from J; bases not matched to a gene: 8. The CDR3 is 15 residues long. CDR3 in amino acids: CASSPPGQVEETQYF. CDR3 coding DNA: TGTGCCAGCAGTCCTCCGGGACAGGTAGAAGAGACCCAGTACTTC.

This chain joins TRBV29-1 and TRBJ1-2; perhaps TRBD1 as D (5 bases). Germline V gene sequence: CDR1 SQVTM, CDR2 ANQGSEA. The CDR3 has 14 residues. Trimming shortened V by 7 bases and J by 4 bases, and 19 bases separated the two germline ends. For the CDR3, the DNA is TGCAGCGGGGGCCCCGGGGGGGGTCTCTATGGCTACACCTTC. It encodes CSGGPGGGLYGYTF. The full variable domain, rest sourced from reference TRBV29-1 and TRBJ1-2, is SAVISQKPSRDICQRGTSLTIQCQVDSQVTMMFWYRQQPGQSLTLIATANQGSEATYESGFVIDKFPISRPNLTFSTLTVSNMSPEDSSIYLCSGGPGGGLYGYTFGSGTRLTVV.

This clonotype was seen more than once but under ten times. The chain carries TRBV9 and TRBJ2-3; D call uncertain. Germline V lookup: CDR1 SGDLS, CDR2 YYNGEE. The CDR3 runs 12 residues. Trimming left V 4 bases short and J 5 bases short, with 8 bases between. The CDR3 nucleotides are TGTGCCAGCAGCCCAAAGGTAGATACGCAGTATTTT. Protein product: CASSPKVDTQYF.

The chain is built from TRBV9 and TRBJ2-1, with 11 bases matching TRBD2. CDR1 and CDR2 from the germline V gene are SGDLS and YYNGEE. The CDR3 is 17 residues long. V was clipped by 2 bases and J by 0 bases; unmatched bases: 4. CDR3 residues: CASSVRLAGRSYNEQFF. For the CDR3, the DNA is TGTGCCAGCAGCGTGCGACTAGCGGGGCGCTCCTACAATGAGCAGTTCTTC.

V is TRBV9 and J is TRBJ2-1; 9 bases agree with TRBD2. With V trimmed by 4 bases and J by 8 bases, 7 bases remained unmatched. This CDR3 spans 14 amino acids. Germline CDR1 and CDR2: SGDLS and YYNGEE. CDR3 nucleotide sequence: TGTGCCAGCAGCCTGCGAGCGGGGGGTGATGAGCAGTTCTTC. This translates into CASSLRAGGDEQFF.